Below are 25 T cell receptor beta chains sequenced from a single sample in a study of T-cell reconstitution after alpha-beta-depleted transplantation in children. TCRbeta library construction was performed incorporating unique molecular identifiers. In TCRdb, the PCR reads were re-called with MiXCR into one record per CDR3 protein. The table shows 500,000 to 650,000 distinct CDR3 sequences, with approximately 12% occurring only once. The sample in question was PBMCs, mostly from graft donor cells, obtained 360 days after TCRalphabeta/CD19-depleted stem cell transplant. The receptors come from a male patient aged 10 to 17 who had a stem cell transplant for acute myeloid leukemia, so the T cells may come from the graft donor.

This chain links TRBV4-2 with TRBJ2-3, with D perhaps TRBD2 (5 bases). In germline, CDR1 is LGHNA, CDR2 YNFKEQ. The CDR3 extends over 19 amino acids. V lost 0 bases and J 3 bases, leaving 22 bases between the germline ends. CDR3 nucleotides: TGTGCCAGCAGCCAAGACCCCCCCTCGCTCCCCGAGGGTACAGATACGCAGTATTTT. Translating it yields CASSQDPPSLPEGTDTQYF.

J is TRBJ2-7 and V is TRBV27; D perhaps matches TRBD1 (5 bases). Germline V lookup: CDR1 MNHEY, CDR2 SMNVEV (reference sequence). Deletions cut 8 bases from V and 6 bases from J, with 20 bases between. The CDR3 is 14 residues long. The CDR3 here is CASSDSATPTEQYF. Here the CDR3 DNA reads TGTGCCAGCTCCGACAGCGCGACCCCCACCGAGCAGTACTTC.

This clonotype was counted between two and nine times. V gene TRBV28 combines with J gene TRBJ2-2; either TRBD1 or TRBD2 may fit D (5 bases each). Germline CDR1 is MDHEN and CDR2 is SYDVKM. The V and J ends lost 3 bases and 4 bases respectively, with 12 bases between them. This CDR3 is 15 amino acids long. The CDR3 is CASSFSVGATGELFF. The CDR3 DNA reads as TGTGCCAGCAGTTTCAGCGTCGGGGCCACCGGGGAGCTGTTTTTT.

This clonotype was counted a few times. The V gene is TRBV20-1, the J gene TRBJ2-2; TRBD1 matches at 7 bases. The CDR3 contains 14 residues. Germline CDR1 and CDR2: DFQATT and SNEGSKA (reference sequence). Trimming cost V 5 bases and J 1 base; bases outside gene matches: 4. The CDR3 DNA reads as TGCAGTGCTTCCGGGACAGAGAACACCGGGGAGCTGTTTTTT. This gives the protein CSASGTENTGELFF.

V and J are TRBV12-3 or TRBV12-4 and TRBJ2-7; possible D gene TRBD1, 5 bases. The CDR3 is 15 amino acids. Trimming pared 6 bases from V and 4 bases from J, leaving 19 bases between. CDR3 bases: TGTGCCAGCAGAACCACCCAGCCCCAGGGATACGAGCAGTACTTC. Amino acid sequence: CASRTTQPQGYEQYF.

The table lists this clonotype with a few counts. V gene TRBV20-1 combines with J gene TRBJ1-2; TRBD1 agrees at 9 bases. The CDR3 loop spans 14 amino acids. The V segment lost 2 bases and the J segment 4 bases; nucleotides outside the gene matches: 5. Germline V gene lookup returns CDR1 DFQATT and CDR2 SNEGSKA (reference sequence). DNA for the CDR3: TGCAGTGCTAGACTCCCGGGACAGGGCTATGGCTACACCTTC. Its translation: CSARLPGQGYGYTF.

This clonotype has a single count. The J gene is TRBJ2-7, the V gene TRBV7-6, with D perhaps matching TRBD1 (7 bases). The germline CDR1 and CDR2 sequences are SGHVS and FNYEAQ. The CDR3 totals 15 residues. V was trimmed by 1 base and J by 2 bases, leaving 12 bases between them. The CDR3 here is CASSLGGTDPYEQYF. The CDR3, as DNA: TGTGCCAGCAGCTTAGGCGGGACAGATCCCTACGAGCAGTACTTC.

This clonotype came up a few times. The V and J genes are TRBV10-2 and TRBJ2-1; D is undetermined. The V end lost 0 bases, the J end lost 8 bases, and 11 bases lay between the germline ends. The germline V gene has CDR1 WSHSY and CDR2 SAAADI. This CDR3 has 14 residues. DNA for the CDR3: TGCGCCAGCAGTGAGTCTATGGTAACTGATGAGCAGTTCTTC. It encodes CASSESMVTDEQFF.

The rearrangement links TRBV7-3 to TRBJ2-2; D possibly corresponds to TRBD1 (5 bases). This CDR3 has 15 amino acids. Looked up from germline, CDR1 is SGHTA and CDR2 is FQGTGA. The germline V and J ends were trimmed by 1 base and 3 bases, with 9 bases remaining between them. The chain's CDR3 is CASSLKRTYTGELFF. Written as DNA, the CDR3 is TGTGCCAGCAGCTTAAAGAGGACATACACCGGGGAGCTGTTTTTT.

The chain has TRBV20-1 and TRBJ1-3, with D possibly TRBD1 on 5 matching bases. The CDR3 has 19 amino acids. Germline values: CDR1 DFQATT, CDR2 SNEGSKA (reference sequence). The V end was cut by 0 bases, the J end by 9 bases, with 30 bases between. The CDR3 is CSARDPGDSKGLQAGTIYF. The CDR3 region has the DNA TGCAGTGCTAGAGATCCGGGGGATAGTAAGGGGCTACAAGCCGGCACCATATATTTT.

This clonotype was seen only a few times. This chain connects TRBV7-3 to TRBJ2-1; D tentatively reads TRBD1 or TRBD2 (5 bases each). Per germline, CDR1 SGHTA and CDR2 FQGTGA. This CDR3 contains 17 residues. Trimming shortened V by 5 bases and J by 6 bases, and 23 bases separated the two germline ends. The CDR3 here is CASSPEGFQELGNEQFF. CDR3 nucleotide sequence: TGTGCCAGCAGCCCAGAGGGGTTTCAGGAGCTGGGCAATGAGCAGTTCTTC.

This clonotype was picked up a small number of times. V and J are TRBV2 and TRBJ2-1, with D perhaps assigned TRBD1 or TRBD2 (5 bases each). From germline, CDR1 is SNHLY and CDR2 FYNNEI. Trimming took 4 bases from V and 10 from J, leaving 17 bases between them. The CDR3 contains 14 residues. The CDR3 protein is CASSGDGAWDEQFF. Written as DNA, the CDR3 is TGTGCCAGCAGTGGGGACGGGGCATGGGACGAGCAGTTCTTC.

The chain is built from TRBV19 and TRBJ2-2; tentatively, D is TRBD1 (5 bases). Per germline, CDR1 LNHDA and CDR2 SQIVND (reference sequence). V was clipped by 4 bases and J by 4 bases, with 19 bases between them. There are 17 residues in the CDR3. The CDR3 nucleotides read TGTGCCAGTAGTAGCCGACAGCAACCTCTTCTCACCGGGGAGCTGTTTTTT. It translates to CASSSRQQPLLTGELFF. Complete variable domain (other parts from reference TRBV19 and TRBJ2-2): DGGITQSPKYLFRKEGQNVTLSCEQNLNHDAMYWYRQDPGQGLRLIYYSQIVNDFQKGDIAEGYSVSREKKESFPLTVTSAQKNPTAFYLCASSSRQQPLLTGELFFGEGSRLTVL.

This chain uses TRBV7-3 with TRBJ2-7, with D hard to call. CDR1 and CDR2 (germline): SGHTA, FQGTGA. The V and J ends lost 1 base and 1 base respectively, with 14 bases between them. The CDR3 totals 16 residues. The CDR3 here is CASSLIPVTISYEQYF. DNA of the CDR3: TGTGCCAGCAGCTTAATCCCCGTAACCATATCCTACGAGCAGTACTTC.

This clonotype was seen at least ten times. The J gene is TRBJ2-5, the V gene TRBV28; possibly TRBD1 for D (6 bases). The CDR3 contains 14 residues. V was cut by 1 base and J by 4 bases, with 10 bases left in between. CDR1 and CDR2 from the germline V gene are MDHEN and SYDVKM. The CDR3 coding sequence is TGTGCCAGCAGTTTATCAGGGGCAGGAGAGACCCAGTACTTC. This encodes CASSLSGAGETQYF. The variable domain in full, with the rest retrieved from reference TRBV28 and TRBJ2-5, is DVKVTQSSRYLVKRTGEKVFLECVQDMDHENMFWYRQDPGLGLRLIYFSYDVKMKEKGDIPEGYSVSREKKERFSLILESASTNQTSMYLCASSLSGAGETQYFGPGTRLLVL.

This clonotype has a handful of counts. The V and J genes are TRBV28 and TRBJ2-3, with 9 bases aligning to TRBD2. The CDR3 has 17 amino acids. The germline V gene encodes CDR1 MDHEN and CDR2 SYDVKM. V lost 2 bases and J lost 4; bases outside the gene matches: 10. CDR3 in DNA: TGTGCCAGCAGTTTAGGGGGCGGCGGGAGGGCCGCAGATACGCAGTATTTT. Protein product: CASSLGGGGRAADTQYF.

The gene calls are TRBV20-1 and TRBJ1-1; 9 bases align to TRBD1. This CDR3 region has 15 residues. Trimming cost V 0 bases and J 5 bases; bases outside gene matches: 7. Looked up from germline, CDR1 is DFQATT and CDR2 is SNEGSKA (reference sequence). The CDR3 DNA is TGCAGTGCTAGAGATTCAGACAGGGGGTTGACTGAAGCTTTCTTT. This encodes CSARDSDRGLTEAFF.

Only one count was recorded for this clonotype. In DNA, the CDR3 is TGTGCCATCAGTGAGTCAGAGAGCGGGATTTTTTGGTGGGGCACAGATACGCAGTATTTT. This gives the protein CAISESESGIFWWGTDTQYF. The V and J genes are TRBV10-3 and TRBJ2-3; 7 nucleotides align to TRBD2. This CDR3 region has 20 residues. Germline loops: CDR1 ENHRY, CDR2 SYGVKD. J lost 1 base, V lost 0 bases, and 16 bases had no gene match.

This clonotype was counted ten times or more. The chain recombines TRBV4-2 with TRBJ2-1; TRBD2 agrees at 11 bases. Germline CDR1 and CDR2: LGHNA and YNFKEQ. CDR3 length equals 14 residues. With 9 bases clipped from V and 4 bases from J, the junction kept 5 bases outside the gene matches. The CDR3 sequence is CASGGTSGYNEQFF. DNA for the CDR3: TGTGCCAGTGGAGGGACTAGCGGTTACAATGAGCAGTTCTTC.

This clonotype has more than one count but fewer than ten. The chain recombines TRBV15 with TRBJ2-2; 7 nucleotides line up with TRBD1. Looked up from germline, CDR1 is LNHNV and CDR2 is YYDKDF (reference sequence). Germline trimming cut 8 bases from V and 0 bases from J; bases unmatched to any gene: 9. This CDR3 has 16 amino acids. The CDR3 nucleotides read TGTGCCACCCGGCAGGGGGACAGATCGAACACCGGGGAGCTGTTTTTT. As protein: CATRQGDRSNTGELFF.

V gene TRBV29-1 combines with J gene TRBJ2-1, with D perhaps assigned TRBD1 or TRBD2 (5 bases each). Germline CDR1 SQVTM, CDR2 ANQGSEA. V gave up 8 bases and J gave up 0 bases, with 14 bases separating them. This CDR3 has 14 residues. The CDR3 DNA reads TGCAGCTCGACACTAGGGGTCTCCTACAATGAGCAGTTCTTC. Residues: CSSTLGVSYNEQFF.

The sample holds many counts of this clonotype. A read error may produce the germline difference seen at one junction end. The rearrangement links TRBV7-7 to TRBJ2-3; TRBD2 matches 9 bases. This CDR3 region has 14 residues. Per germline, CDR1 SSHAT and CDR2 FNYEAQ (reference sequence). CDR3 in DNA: TGTGCTAGCAGCCCGGGGACTAGCTCAGATACGCAGTATTTT. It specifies CASSPGTSSDTQYF.

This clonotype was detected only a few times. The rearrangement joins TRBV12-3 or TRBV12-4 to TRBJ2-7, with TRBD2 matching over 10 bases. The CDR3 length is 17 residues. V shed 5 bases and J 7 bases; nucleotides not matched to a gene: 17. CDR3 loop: CASSVEVTSGNRWEQYF. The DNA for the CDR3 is TGTGCCAGCAGTGTGGAAGTAACTAGCGGGAATAGGTGGGAGCAGTACTTC.

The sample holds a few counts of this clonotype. The CDR3 region has the DNA TGTGCCACCAGTGATTGGGGGACTAGCGGGAGTAATGAGCAGTTCTTC. It translates to CATSDWGTSGSNEQFF. The gene calls are TRBV24-1 and TRBJ2-1; TRBD2 matches 14 bases. V trimming: 2 bases; J trimming: 7 bases; junction bases outside the gene matches: 3. The CDR3 length is 16 residues. In germline, CDR1 is KGHDR, CDR2 SFDVKD.

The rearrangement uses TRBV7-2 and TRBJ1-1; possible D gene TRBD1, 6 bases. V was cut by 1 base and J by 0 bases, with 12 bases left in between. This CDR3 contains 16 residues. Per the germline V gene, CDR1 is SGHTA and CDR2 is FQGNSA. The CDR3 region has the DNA TGTGCCAGCAGCTTAGTGGGAGGGGGGGTGAACACTGAAGCTTTCTTT. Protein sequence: CASSLVGGGVNTEAFF.